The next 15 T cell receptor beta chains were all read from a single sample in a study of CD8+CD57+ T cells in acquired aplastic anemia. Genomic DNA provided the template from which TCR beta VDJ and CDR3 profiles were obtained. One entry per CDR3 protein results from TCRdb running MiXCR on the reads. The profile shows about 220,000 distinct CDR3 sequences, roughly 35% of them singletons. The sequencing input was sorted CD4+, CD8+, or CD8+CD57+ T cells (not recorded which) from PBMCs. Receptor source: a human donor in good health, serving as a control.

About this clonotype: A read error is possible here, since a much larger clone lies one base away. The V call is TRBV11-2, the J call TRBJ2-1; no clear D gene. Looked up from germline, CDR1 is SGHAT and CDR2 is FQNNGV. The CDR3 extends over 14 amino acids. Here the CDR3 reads CASSLVGRYNEQLF. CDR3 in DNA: TGTGCCAGCAGCTTAGTAGGCAGATACAATGAGCAGCTCTTC.

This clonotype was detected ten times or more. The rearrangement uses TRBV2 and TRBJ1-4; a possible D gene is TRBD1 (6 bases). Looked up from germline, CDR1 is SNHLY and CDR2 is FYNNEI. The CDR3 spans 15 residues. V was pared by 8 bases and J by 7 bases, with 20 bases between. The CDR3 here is CASGPLQGPSEKLFF. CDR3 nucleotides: TGTGCCAGCGGACCGCTACAGGGCCCAAGTGAAAAACTGTTTTTT.

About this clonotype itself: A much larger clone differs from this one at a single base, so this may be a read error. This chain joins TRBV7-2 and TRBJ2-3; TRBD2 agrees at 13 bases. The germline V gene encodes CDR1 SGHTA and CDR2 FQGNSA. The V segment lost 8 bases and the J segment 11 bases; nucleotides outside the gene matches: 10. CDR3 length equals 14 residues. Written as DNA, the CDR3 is TGTGCCAGCGGATTCGGACTAGCGGGAGCTGGGCAGTATTTT. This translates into CASGFGLAGAGQYF.

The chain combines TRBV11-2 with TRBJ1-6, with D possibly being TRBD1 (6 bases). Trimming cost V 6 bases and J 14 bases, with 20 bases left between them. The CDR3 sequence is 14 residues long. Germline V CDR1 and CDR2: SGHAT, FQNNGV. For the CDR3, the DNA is TGTGCCAGCAGTGCTCGGACAGTACCTTTATCCCTCCACTTT. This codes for CASSARTVPLSLHF.

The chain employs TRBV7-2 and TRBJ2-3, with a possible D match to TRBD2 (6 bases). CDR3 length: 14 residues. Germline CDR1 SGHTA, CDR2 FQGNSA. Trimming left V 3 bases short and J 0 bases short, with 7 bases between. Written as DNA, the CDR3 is TGTGCCAGCAGCTTCGGGACTAGCACAGATACGCAGTATTTT. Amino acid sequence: CASSFGTSTDTQYF.

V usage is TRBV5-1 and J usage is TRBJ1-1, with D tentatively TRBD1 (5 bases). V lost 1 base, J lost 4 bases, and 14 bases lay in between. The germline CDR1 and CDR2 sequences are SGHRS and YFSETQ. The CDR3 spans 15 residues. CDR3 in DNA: TGCGCCAGCAGCTTGCTTTTGCAGGGACCCACTGAAGCTTTCTTT. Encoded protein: CASSLLLQGPTEAFF.

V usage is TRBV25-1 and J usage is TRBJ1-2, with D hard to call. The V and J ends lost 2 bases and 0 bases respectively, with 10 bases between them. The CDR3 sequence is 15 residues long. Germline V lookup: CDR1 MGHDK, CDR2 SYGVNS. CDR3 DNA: TGTGCCAGCAGTGAAAGGGCCGGAGCTAACTATGGCTACACCTTC. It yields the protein CASSERAGANYGYTF.

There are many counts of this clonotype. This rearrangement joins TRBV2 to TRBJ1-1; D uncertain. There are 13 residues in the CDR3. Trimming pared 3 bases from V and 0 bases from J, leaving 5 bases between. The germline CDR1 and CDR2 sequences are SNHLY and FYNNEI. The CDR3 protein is CASSDLMNTEAFF. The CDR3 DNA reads TGTGCCAGCAGTGACCTGATGAACACTGAAGCTTTCTTT.

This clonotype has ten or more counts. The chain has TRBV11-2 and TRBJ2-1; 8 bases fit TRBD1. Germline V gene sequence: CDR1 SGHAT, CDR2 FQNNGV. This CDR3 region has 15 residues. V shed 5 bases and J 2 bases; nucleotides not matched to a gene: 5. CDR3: CASSRQGWTYNEQFF. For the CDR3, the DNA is TGTGCCAGCAGCCGACAGGGGTGGACCTACAATGAGCAGTTCTTC.

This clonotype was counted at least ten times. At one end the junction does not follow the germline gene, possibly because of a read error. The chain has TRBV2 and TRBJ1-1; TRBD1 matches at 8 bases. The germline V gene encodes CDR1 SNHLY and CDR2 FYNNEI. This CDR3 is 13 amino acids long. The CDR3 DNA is TGCGCCAGCAGTGGACAGGGGAACACTGAAGCTTTCTTT. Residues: CASSGQGNTEAFF.

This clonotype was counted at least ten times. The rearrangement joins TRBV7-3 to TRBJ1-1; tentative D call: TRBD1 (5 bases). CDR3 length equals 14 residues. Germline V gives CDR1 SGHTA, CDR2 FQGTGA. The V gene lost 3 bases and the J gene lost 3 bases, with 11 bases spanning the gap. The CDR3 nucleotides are TGTGCCAGCAGCTTTGTTGGGGGGGACACTGAAGCTTTCTTT. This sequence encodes CASSFVGGDTEAFF.

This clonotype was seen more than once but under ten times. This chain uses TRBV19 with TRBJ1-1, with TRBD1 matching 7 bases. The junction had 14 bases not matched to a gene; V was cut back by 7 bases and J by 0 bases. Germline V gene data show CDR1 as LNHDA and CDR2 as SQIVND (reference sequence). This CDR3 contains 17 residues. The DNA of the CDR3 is TGTGCCAGTACTCAACCTGGGGGAACAGGGGTGAACACTGAAGCTTTCTTT. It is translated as CASTQPGGTGVNTEAFF.

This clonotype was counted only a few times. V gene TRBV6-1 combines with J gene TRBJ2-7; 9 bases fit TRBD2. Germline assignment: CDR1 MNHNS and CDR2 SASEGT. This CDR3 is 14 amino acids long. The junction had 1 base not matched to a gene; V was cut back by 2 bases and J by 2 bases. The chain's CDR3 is CASSETSGPYEQYF. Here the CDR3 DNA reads TGTGCCAGCAGTGAAACTAGCGGGCCCTACGAGCAGTACTTC.

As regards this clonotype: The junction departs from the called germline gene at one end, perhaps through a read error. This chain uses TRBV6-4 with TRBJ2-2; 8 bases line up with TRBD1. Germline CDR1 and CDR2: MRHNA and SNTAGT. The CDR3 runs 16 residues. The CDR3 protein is CACRGGQERNTGELFF. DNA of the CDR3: TGTGCCTGCAGAGGGGGACAGGAAAGAAACACCGGGGAGCTGTTTTTT.

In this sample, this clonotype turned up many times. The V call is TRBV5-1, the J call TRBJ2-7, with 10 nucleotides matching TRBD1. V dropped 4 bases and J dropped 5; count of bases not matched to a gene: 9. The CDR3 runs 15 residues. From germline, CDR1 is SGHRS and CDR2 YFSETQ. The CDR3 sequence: CASSPTGTGAHEQYF. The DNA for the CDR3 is TGCGCCAGCAGCCCGACCGGGACAGGGGCCCACGAGCAGTACTTC.